A selection of T cell receptor beta chains follows, all from one sample in a study of blood T cell repertoires in COVID-19. Assay: immunoSEQ multiplex PCR; the TCRdb copy retains only in-frame clones and omits some. The sample holds about 290,000 clones; 89% are singletons and the top ten take 1.7%. The sequenced sample was PBMCs or T cells enriched from blood (not recorded which). These receptors originate from a woman in her thirties or forties who had recovered from COVID-19. Each CDR3 is given with its conserved first and last residue. D genes are given only for firm matches. A clone size is listed for some rows: how often the clone was seen (once, few, many), or a class if it is expanded.

V gene	clone size	J gene	D gene	CDR3 DNA	CDR3 protein
TRBV15	-	TRBJ1-1	-	TGTGCCACCAGCATGGACAGCGCTGAAGCTTTCTTT	CATSMDSAEAFF
TRBV11-3	few	TRBJ1-6	-	TGTGCCAGCAGCTTGGGGGCTAATTCACCCCTCCACTTT	CASSLGANSPLHF
TRBV7-3	-	TRBJ2-1	TRBD2	TGTGCCAGCAGACTAGCGGGAGGAAATGAGCAGTTCTTC	CASRLAGGNEQFF
TRBV11-2	-	TRBJ2-3	-	TGTGCCAGCAGCCTTCGGGGGACCAGCACAGATACGCAGTATTTT	CASSLRGTSTDTQYF
TRBV18	-	TRBJ1-1	-	TGTGCCAGCTCACTGGCCAGATCGAACACTGAAGCTTTCTTT	CASSLARSNTEAFF
TRBV2	-	TRBJ1-5	-	TGTGCCGCCAGAAACGGACAGAGTGGTCAGCCCCAGCATTTT	CAARNGQSGQPQHF
TRBV7-2	-	TRBJ2-2	TRBD2	TGTGCCAGCAGCTTATCGGGGGGGCCGTACACCGGGGAGCTGTTTTTT	CASSLSGGPYTGELFF
TRBV2	-	TRBJ1-2	TRBD1	TGTGCCAGCAGTGAACAAGACAGGGGAAGCTATGGCTACACCTTC	CASSEQDRGSYGYTF
TRBV7-3	-	TRBJ1-1	-	TGTGCCAGCAGCTTAACTTCGGGGGACGACACTGAAGCTTTCTTT	CASSLTSGDDTEAFF
TRBV5-1	-	TRBJ2-2	-	TGCGCCAGCAGCTTCAGGGAACAAACCGGGGAGCTGTTTTTT	CASSFREQTGELFF
TRBV5-1	-	TRBJ1-3	-	TGCGCCAGCAGCTTGGTAGGGGCCGTCTCTGGAAACACCATATATTTT	CASSLVGAVSGNTIYF
TRBV19	-	TRBJ1-2	TRBD1	TGTGCCAGTAGTGCAGCAGGGGCCTACACAGGGGACACCTTC	CASSAAGAYTGDTF
TRBV5-8	-	TRBJ2-7	TRBD2	TGTGCCAGCACCCCACTAGCGGGAGGCCGCGAGCAGTACTTC	CASTPLAGGREQYF
TRBV19	-	TRBJ1-2	-	TGTGCCAGTAGTCGGACAGAATCATTTGGCTACACCTTC	CASSRTESFGYTF
TRBV4-1	-	TRBJ1-2	-	TGCGCCAGCAGCCAGGGCCCCTCGGGAGCTAACTATGGCTACACCTTC	CASSQGPSGANYGYTF
TRBV7-2	-	TRBJ1-1	-	TGTGCCAGCAGAAAACGAGGGGGGGCATGGACGAACACTGAAGCTTTCTTT	CASRKRGGAWTNTEAFF
TRBV2	-	TRBJ2-2	TRBD2	TGTGCCAGCAGTGAAATTGGCGGGGGGGCCACCGGGGAGCTGTTTTTT	CASSEIGGGATGELFF
TRBV9	-	TRBJ2-7	-	TGTGCCAGCAGCGTAGCTACAGGACCCAGCTACGAGCAGTACTTC	CASSVATGPSYEQYF
TRBV6-5	-	TRBJ1-6	-	TGTGCCAGCAGTTACAGGGAGGATAATTCACCCCTCCACTTT	CASSYREDNSPLHF
TRBV7-3	-	TRBJ2-3	-	TGTGCCAGCGCCCGGGAGTACACAGATACGCAGTATTTT	CASAREYTDTQYF